This note documents a single TCR beta chain sequence. Its matching antigen is unknown. The sample belongs to a study of T cell responses to AZD1222 COVID-19 vaccine. Overall study: Recipients boosted at about 4 weeks or about 12 weeks are pooled.

Study observations and caveats: The donor group comprised mostly white British people and more females; the analysis possibly underestimated clonal diversity.

Assay: immunoSEQ multiplex PCR; the TCRdb copy retains only in-frame clones and omits some. In the table there are tens of thousands of clones, 90% of which are singletons. Germline lookup yields CDR1 SGHNT and CDR2 YENEEA. Germline trimming cut 3 bases from V and 4 bases from J; bases unmatched to any gene: 11. The CDR3 is 17 amino acids. The V gene is TRBV11-3, the J gene TRBJ2-3; 9 bases are a match to TRBD2. This clonotype was sampled from an adult in good health. The starting material was peripheral blood, obtained on day 0 of AZD1222 vaccination. The DNA for the CDR3 is TGTGCCAGCAGCTTGGGACTAGCTGTCGTTGCGGCAGATACGCAGTATTTT. Translated: CASSLGLAVVAADTQYF. The variable domain in full, with the rest retrieved from reference TRBV11-3 and TRBJ2-3, is EAGVVQSPRYKIIEKKQPVAFWCNPISGHNTLYWYLQNLGQGPELLIRYENEEAVDDSQLPKDRFSAERLKGVDSTLKIQPAELGDSAVYLCASSLGLAVVAADTQYFGPGTRLTVL.